Below are 27 T cell receptor beta chains sequenced from a single sample in a study of CD8 T cells in Susac syndrome. With random hexamers, 0.5 to 1 ug RNA was reverse transcribed. TCRdb used MiXCR to reprocess the immunoSEQ multiplex PCR reads, holding one entry per CDR3 protein. The sample has 70,000 or so distinct CDR3 sequences, 85% to 95% seen once. Material: CD8+ T cells from PBMCs. These receptors were obtained from a human donor with multiple sclerosis.

V gene TRBV13 combines with J gene TRBJ2-4, with unresolved D. This CDR3 comprises 12 residues. V was cut by 0 bases and J by 13 bases, with 10 bases left in between. Germline lookup yields CDR1 PRHDT and CDR2 FYEKMQ (reference sequence). CDR3 bases: TGTGCCAGCAGCTTAGGTAGAGGAATACAGTACTTC. It specifies CASSLGRGIQYF.

J is TRBJ2-7 and V is TRBV20-1; TRBD1 is a possible D gene (6 bases). This CDR3 is built from 14 residues. CDR1 is DFQATT and CDR2 is SNEGSKA in the germline V gene (reference sequence). V lost 4 bases and J 3 bases, leaving 16 bases between the germline ends. CDR3 sequence: CSATTTGDGYEQYF. The CDR3 DNA reads as TGCAGTGCTACCACGACAGGCGACGGCTACGAGCAGTACTTC.

V is TRBV29-1 and J is TRBJ2-7, with D tentatively TRBD1 or TRBD2 (5 bases each). The length of the CDR3 is 13 residues. From germline, CDR1 is SQVTM and CDR2 ANQGSEA. V was clipped by 7 bases and J by 4 bases, with 17 bases between them. CDR3 protein: CSAGTALGYEQYF. CDR3 nucleotide sequence: TGCAGCGCCGGGACCGCCCTTGGATACGAGCAGTACTTC.

The chain uses TRBV30 and TRBJ1-1, with no clear D. The CDR3 extends over 12 amino acids. CDR1 is GTSNPN, CDR2 SVGIG, per germline (reference sequence). V was shortened by 3 bases and J by 0 bases, with 5 bases between the two germline ends. CDR3 DNA sequence: TGTGCCTGGAGCTATATGAACACTGAAGCTTTCTTT. It is translated as CAWSYMNTEAFF.

The CDR3 DNA reads TGTGCCAGCAGCGTAGCCAGCACTGAAGCTTTCTTT. This gives the protein CASSVASTEAFF. The chain combines TRBV9 with TRBJ1-1, with no clear D. Germline V gives CDR1 SGDLS, CDR2 YYNGEE. This CDR3 contains 12 residues. Trimming removed 0 bases from V and 4 bases from J, with 4 bases in between. The whole variable domain, filled in from reference TRBV9 and TRBJ1-1, reads DSGVTQTPKHLITATGQRVTLRCSPRSGDLSVYWYQQSLDQGLQFLIQYYNGEERAKGNILERFSAQQFPDLHSELNLSSLELGDSALYFCASSVASTEAFFGQGTRLTVV.

The chain joins TRBV5-6 to TRBJ2-1, with TRBD2 identical over 8 bases. This CDR3 has 14 amino acids. Germline V gene data show CDR1 as SGHDT and CDR2 as YYEEEE. Trimming cost V 1 base and J 3 bases; bases outside gene matches: 0. In nucleotides, the CDR3 is TGTGCCAGCAGCTTGACTAGCGGCTACAATGAGCAGTTCTTC. This encodes CASSLTSGYNEQFF. Supplemented by reference TRBV5-6 and TRBJ2-1, the full variable domain reads DAGVTQSPTHLIKTRGQQVTLRCSPKSGHDTVSWYQQALGQGPQFIFQYYEEEERQRGNFPDRFSGHQFPNYSSELNVNALLLGDSALYLCASSLTSGYNEQFFGPGTRLTVL.

The gene calls are TRBV6-1 and TRBJ2-7; TRBD1 is a possible D gene (5 bases). This CDR3 is 14 amino acids long. Germline CDR1 MNHNS, CDR2 SASEGT. Trimming removed 4 bases from V and 3 bases from J, with 13 bases in between. The CDR3 reads CASSAETDLYEQYF. CDR3 nucleotides: TGTGCCAGCAGTGCCGAGACAGATCTCTACGAGCAGTACTTC.

The chain joins TRBV27 to TRBJ2-5; 10 nucleotides align to TRBD2. V was pared by 0 bases and J by 3 bases, with 4 bases of the junction left unmatched. This CDR3 has 16 residues. CDR1 and CDR2 (germline): MNHEY, SMNVEV (reference sequence). CDR3 sequence: CASSLSILAGEETQYF. CDR3 nucleotides: TGTGCCAGCAGTTTATCGATCCTAGCGGGAGAAGAGACCCAGTACTTC.

V gene TRBV7-9 combines with J gene TRBJ2-7, with D unclear. CDR3 length: 15 amino acids. With 3 bases removed from V and 3 bases from J, the gap between germline ends came to 15 bases. Germline loops: CDR1 SEHNR, CDR2 FQNEAQ (reference sequence). The DNA for the CDR3 is TGTGCCAGCAGCTTTAGAACAACCCCGGGCTACGAGCAGTACTTC. It yields the protein CASSFRTTPGYEQYF.

The chain has TRBV14 and TRBJ2-6; D call uncertain. V gave up 3 bases and J gave up 2 bases, with 8 bases separating them. This CDR3 spans 15 amino acids. Germline V gene data show CDR1 as SGHDN and CDR2 as FVKESK. CDR3 protein: CASSHGRAGANVLTF. CDR3 bases: TGTGCCAGCAGCCACGGGCGCGCTGGGGCCAACGTCCTGACTTTC.

The table lists this clonotype with a count of one. The CDR3 DNA is TGTGCCAGCAGCCATGGGACAGAGTTCTACGAGCAGTACTTC. Its protein is CASSHGTEFYEQYF. J is TRBJ2-7 and V is TRBV3-1; 7 nucleotides agree with TRBD1. This CDR3 comprises 14 residues. Germline V lookup: CDR1 LGHDT, CDR2 YNNKEL (reference sequence). With 3 bases clipped from V and 3 bases from J, the junction kept 5 bases outside the gene matches.

This clonotype was recorded only once. V is TRBV6-5 and J is TRBJ1-1; 7 bases are shared with TRBD1. There are 14 residues in the CDR3. The trim removed 4 bases at V and 2 bases at J, leaving 4 bases unmatched. In germline, CDR1 is MNHEY, CDR2 SVGAGI. CDR3 protein: CASSFDRDNTEAFF. As DNA, the CDR3 is TGTGCCAGCAGTTTCGACAGGGATAACACTGAAGCTTTCTTT.

V is TRBV27 and J is TRBJ2-5; no clear D gene. The ends were cut back, 5 bases at V and 2 bases at J, with 9 bases in the middle. The germline V gene encodes CDR1 MNHEY and CDR2 SMNVEV (reference sequence). The CDR3 has 13 amino acids. The CDR3 bases are TGTGCCAGCAGTCCGCGGCGGCAAGAGACCCAGTACTTC. Amino acid sequence: CASSPRRQETQYF.

The chain is built from TRBV28 and TRBJ2-5; perhaps TRBD2 as D (6 bases). V lost 6 bases to trimming and J lost 0 bases, with 11 bases between them. This CDR3 has 14 residues. Germline assignment: CDR1 MDHEN and CDR2 SYDVKM. The CDR3 sequence: CASSISGYQETQYF. The DNA of the CDR3 is TGTGCCAGCAGCATTAGCGGTTACCAAGAGACCCAGTACTTC.

V usage is TRBV12-3 or TRBV12-4 and J usage is TRBJ2-5, with 8 positions matching TRBD1. This CDR3 contains 15 residues. V shed 5 bases, J shed 5 bases, and the junction held 10 bases outside the gene matches. Here the CDR3 reads CASSHGQGLGETQYF. In DNA form, the CDR3 reads TGTGCCAGCAGTCATGGACAGGGCCTGGGGGAGACCCAGTACTTC.

The chain joins TRBV3-1 to TRBJ2-3; TRBD1 agrees at 8 bases. Looked up from germline, CDR1 is LGHDT and CDR2 is YNNKEL (reference sequence). This CDR3 contains 15 residues. With V trimmed by 1 base and J by 2 bases, 2 bases remained unmatched. The CDR3 nucleotides read TGTGCCAGCAGCCAAGGGGACAGGTACACAGATACGCAGTATTTT. It codes for CASSQGDRYTDTQYF.

This clonotype showed up just once. The chain uses TRBV27 and TRBJ1-2; D not resolved. Trimming took 2 bases from V and 4 from J, leaving 14 bases between them. The CDR3 is 15 amino acids. CDR1 is MNHEY and CDR2 is SMNVEV in the germline V gene (reference sequence). The CDR3 here is CASSLEAGLFYGYTF. The CDR3 region has the DNA TGTGCCAGCAGTTTAGAAGCAGGTCTATTCTATGGCTACACCTTC.

This clonotype appeared a single time. The CDR3 loop is CASSYTGSQETQYF. Written as DNA, the CDR3 is TGTGCCAGCAGCTATACAGGGTCCCAAGAGACCCAGTACTTC. This chain joins TRBV7-9 and TRBJ2-5; D perhaps matches TRBD1 (6 bases). Per germline, CDR1 SEHNR and CDR2 FQNEAQ (reference sequence). V was shortened by 4 bases and J by 1 base, with 10 bases between the two germline ends. The CDR3 spans 14 residues.

V usage is TRBV6-5 and J usage is TRBJ1-1; 7 bases are shared with TRBD1. The ends lost 2 bases at V and 1 base at J; junction bases unmatched: 4. There are 15 residues in the CDR3. Germline lookup yields CDR1 MNHEY and CDR2 SVGAGI. CDR3 sequence (DNA): TGTGCCAGCAGTTACCTGACAGGGAAGAACACTGAAGCTTTCTTT. It is translated as CASSYLTGKNTEAFF.

CDR3 in DNA: TGTGCCAGCAGCCCACCCCCCTTACCGCCCGGCTACACCTTC. Amino acids: CASSPPPLPPGYTF. This rearrangement joins TRBV7-2 to TRBJ1-2; D not certain. This CDR3 has 14 residues. The ends were cut back, 5 bases at V and 8 bases at J, with 18 bases in the middle. Germline V gene data show CDR1 as SGHTA and CDR2 as FQGNSA.

The chain couples TRBV4-1 to TRBJ1-2; 8 bases agree with TRBD1. Unmatched junction bases numbered 9, after V lost 4 bases and J lost 2 bases. The CDR3 runs 16 residues. Germline CDR1 is MGHRA and CDR2 is YSYEKL. CDR3 sequence (DNA): TGCGCCAGCAGCCGCGGGTTGGGACAGGCGAACTATGGCTACACCTTC. As protein: CASSRGLGQANYGYTF.

The genes are TRBV12-3 or TRBV12-4 and TRBJ1-1; the match to TRBD1 covers 10 bases. After removal of 3 bases from V and 4 bases from J, the junction contained 2 bases not matched to a gene. The CDR3 consists of 14 residues. DNA of the CDR3: TGTGCCAGCAGTTTCTGGACAGGGGGCACTGAAGCTTTCTTT. Protein product: CASSFWTGGTEAFF.

The rearrangement links TRBV20-1 to TRBJ2-7; a possible D gene is TRBD1 (7 bases). Germline CDR1 DFQATT, CDR2 SNEGSKA (reference sequence). The CDR3 has 13 amino acids. This CDR3 reads CSDSPGGPYEQYF. The CDR3 DNA sequence: TGCAGCGATAGCCCAGGGGGGCCCTACGAGCAGTACTTC.

The chain couples TRBV3-1 to TRBJ2-7, with D possibly matching TRBD1 (5 bases). CDR3 length: 11 amino acids. Germline loops: CDR1 LGHDT, CDR2 YNNKEL (reference sequence). V was clipped by 8 bases and J by 3 bases, with 8 bases between them. The CDR3 region is CASGAVYEQYF. In nucleotides, the CDR3 is TGTGCCAGCGGGGCCGTCTACGAGCAGTACTTC.

V usage is TRBV29-1 and J usage is TRBJ1-2, with 7 bases matching TRBD1. CDR1 is SQVTM, CDR2 ANQGSEA, per germline. Losses at the gene ends were 4 bases for V and 3 bases for J; bases not matched to a gene: 2. This CDR3 spans 12 amino acids. CDR3 protein: CSVAGTDYGYTF. CDR3 bases: TGCAGCGTTGCCGGGACAGACTATGGCTACACCTTC.

The chain is built from TRBV5-1 and TRBJ2-5; maybe TRBD2 (5 bases). Germline loops: CDR1 SGHRS, CDR2 YFSETQ. V lost 1 base and J 5 bases, leaving 6 bases between the germline ends. This CDR3 is 12 amino acids long. CDR3 coding DNA: TGCGCCAGCAGCTTGAGGGAGGAGACCCAGTACTTC. Residues: CASSLREETQYF.

This clonotype has a single count. The chain has TRBV13 and TRBJ2-1, with D perhaps matching TRBD1 (5 bases). The V end lost 5 bases, the J end lost 0 bases, and 11 bases lay between the germline ends. CDR1 and CDR2 from the germline V gene are PRHDT and FYEKMQ (reference sequence). CDR3 size: 15 residues. CDR3 sequence reads: CASSDTQGSYNEQFF. The CDR3 nucleotides are TGTGCCAGCAGCGACACCCAGGGCTCCTACAATGAGCAGTTCTTC.